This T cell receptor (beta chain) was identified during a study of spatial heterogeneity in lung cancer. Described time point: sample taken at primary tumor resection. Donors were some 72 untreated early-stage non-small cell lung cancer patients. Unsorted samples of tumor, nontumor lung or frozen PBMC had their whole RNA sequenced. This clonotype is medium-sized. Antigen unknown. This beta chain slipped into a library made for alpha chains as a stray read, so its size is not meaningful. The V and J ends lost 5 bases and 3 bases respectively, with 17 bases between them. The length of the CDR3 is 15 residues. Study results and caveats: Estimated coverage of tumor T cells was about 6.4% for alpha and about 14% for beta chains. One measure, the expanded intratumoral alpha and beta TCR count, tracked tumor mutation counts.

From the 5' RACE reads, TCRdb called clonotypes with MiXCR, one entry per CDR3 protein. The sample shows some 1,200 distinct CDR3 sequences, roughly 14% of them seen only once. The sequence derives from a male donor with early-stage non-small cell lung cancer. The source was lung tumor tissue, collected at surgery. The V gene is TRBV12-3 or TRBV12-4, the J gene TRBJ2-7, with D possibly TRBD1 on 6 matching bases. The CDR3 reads CASSPQGSPLYEQYF. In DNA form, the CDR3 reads TGTGCCAGCAGTCCACAGGGTAGTCCCCTCTACGAGCAGTACTTC.